This TCR beta chain derives from a study of CD8+CD57+ T cells in acquired aplastic anemia. Study-level background: Each DNA sample taken from sorted CD4+ and CD8+ cells came to 2.5 to 4 ug on average.

In patients chosen for sequencing, flow cytometry had shown CD8+CD57+ cell expansion. Every patient was diagnosed with severe acquired aplastic anemia. This clonotype was recorded many times. The germline V gene has CDR1 SQVTM and CDR2 ANQGSEA. The CDR3 length is 12 residues. Between the trimmed V and J ends, which lost 7 bases and 1 base, there was a span of 10 bases. Genomic DNA constituted the template upon which TCR beta VDJ and CDR3 profiling was performed. Via MiXCR, TCRdb re-called the reads, giving one row per CDR3 protein. This sample has approximately 470,000 distinct CDR3 sequences, with around 30% found just once.

This TCR was sampled from a human donor with aplastic anemia. The specimen sequenced was sorted CD4+, CD8+, or CD8+CD57+ T cells (not recorded which) from PBMCs. This rearrangement joins TRBV29-1 to TRBJ1-1; no reliable D call. For the CDR3, the DNA is TGCAGCGCCCTGGCTCCGAACACTGAAGCTTTCTTT. Its translation is CSALAPNTEAFF.